Following are 17 T cell receptor beta chains from one sample sequenced in a study of beta chain features in type 1 diabetes. Expressed TCRB transcripts were sequenced after all isolated RNA was converted to cDNA. Sequenced by immunoSEQ multiplex PCR; TCRdb stores in-frame clones only, minus some. Counted here are under 450,000 clones, over 13% occurring once; the ten biggest clones make up 0.019%. The specimen was naive CD4+ T cells from blood. These TCRs come from a woman aged 18-29 years in good health.

This clone occurred a few times. The CDR3 spells CASSPLGSGLAETQYF. For the CDR3, the DNA is TGTGCCAGCAGCCCCCTCGGTAGCGGGCTAGCAGAGACCCAGTACTTC. The rearrangement joins TRBV4-2 to TRBJ2-5, with 7 bases lining up with TRBD2. From germline, CDR1 is LGHNA and CDR2 YNFKEQ. The junction had 12 bases not matched to a gene; V was cut back by 4 bases and J by 4 bases. This CDR3 has 16 amino acids.

This clone is a singleton in its sample. The rearrangement joins TRBV7-8 to TRBJ1-1; 9 bases agree with TRBD1. Trimming cost V 5 bases and J 7 bases; bases outside gene matches: 2. The CDR3 loop spans 12 amino acids. Germline CDR1 is SGHVS and CDR2 is FQNEAQ. For the CDR3, the DNA is TGTGCCAGCAGCCGGACAGGGGTTGAAGCTTTCTTT. It translates to CASSRTGVEAFF.

This clone came up a few times. The chain combines TRBV6-5 with TRBJ1-2; D uncertain. Germline CDR1 MNHEY, CDR2 SVGAGI. The CDR3 is 14 residues long. The ends were cut back, 2 bases at V and 3 bases at J, with 10 bases in the middle. CDR3 nucleotide sequence: TGTGCCAGCAGTTACGTCGCGGGTGACTATGGCTACACCTTC. This encodes CASSYVAGDYGYTF.

This clone has more than one count but fewer than ten. The chain joins TRBV5-6 to TRBJ1-5; the D is unclear. CDR1 and CDR2 from the germline V gene are SGHDT and YYEEEE. V gave up 0 bases and J gave up 0 bases, with 10 bases separating them. CDR3 length: 16 residues. The CDR3 DNA reads TGTGCCAGCAGCTTGGGACGGGGATATAGCAATCAGCCCCAGCATTTT. Amino acid sequence: CASSLGRGYSNQPQHF.

The rearrangement joins TRBV19 to TRBJ2-5; the match to TRBD1 covers 7 bases. V shed 6 bases and J 1 base; nucleotides not matched to a gene: 2. CDR3 length equals 13 residues. Looked up from germline, CDR1 is LNHDA and CDR2 is SQIVND (reference sequence). CDR3 in amino acids: CASRTGTQETQYF. The CDR3 DNA is TGTGCCAGTAGGACAGGGACCCAAGAGACCCAGTACTTC. Supplemented by reference TRBV19 and TRBJ2-5, the full variable domain reads DGGITQSPKYLFRKEGQNVTLSCEQNLNHDAMYWYRQDPGQGLRLIYYSQIVNDFQKGDIAEGYSVSREKKESFPLTVTSAQKNPTAFYLCASRTGTQETQYFGPGTRLLVL.

The J gene is TRBJ1-5, the V gene TRBV5-1; no firm D call. V dropped 5 bases and J dropped 4 bases, with 16 bases sitting between them. The CDR3 sequence is 15 residues long. Germline CDR1 is SGHRS and CDR2 is YFSETQ. This CDR3 reads CASRKNVAANQPQHF. CDR3 in DNA: TGCGCCAGCAGAAAAAACGTGGCGGCTAATCAGCCCCAGCATTTT.

About this clone itself: This CDR3 is also generated by other DNA sequences in the sample. The rearrangement links TRBV19 to TRBJ1-1; 8 bases fit TRBD1. CDR3 length equals 14 residues. The germline V gene has CDR1 LNHDA and CDR2 SQIVND (reference sequence). The trim removed 3 bases at V and 1 base at J, leaving 1 base unmatched. The CDR3 bases are TGTGCCAGTAGTATCGACAGGGGGAACACTGAAGCTTTCTTT. It specifies CASSIDRGNTEAFF. The variable domain in full, completed from reference TRBV19 and TRBJ1-1, reads DGGITQSPKYLFRKEGQNVTLSCEQNLNHDAMYWYRQDPGQGLRLIYYSQIVNDFQKGDIAEGYSVSREKKESFPLTVTSAQKNPTAFYLCASSIDRGNTEAFFGQGTRLTVV.

CDR3 sequence (DNA): TGTGCCAGCAGTGGTTGGCTCACCGGGGAGCTGTTTTTT. Protein: CASSGWLTGELFF. The J gene is TRBJ2-2, the V gene TRBV2, with D uncertain. This CDR3 contains 13 residues. V dropped 4 bases and J dropped 4 bases, with 7 bases sitting between them. The germline gives CDR1 SNHLY, CDR2 FYNNEI.

V is TRBV28 and J is TRBJ1-1; a weak D match, TRBD1 (6 bases). The germline gives CDR1 MDHEN, CDR2 SYDVKM. V lost 3 bases and J lost 11, with 13 bases in between. The CDR3 has 12 amino acids. DNA for the CDR3: TGTGCCAGCAGTTTTCTTAGAACAGGGGCTTTCTTT. Residues: CASSFLRTGAFF.

V usage is TRBV5-6 and J usage is TRBJ1-1; the match to TRBD1 covers 9 bases. The CDR3 totals 14 residues. The J segment lost 3 bases and the V segment lost 4 bases, leaving 4 bases of the junction unmatched. Germline values: CDR1 SGHDT, CDR2 YYEEEE. The CDR3 reads CASSGRTGDTEAFF. The CDR3 DNA sequence: TGTGCCAGCAGCGGAAGGACAGGGGACACTGAAGCTTTCTTT. The complete variable domain, with remaining parts taken from reference TRBV5-6 and TRBJ1-1, reads DAGVTQSPTHLIKTRGQQVTLRCSPKSGHDTVSWYQQALGQGPQFIFQYYEEEERQRGNFPDRFSGHQFPNYSSELNVNALLLGDSALYLCASSGRTGDTEAFFGQGTRLTVV.

This clone has just a few counts. The rearrangement joins TRBV30 to TRBJ2-2; D is possibly TRBD2 (6 bases). The V end lost 5 bases, the J end lost 4 bases, and 11 bases lay between the germline ends. Germline assignment: CDR1 GTSNPN and CDR2 SVGIG (reference sequence). The CDR3 runs to 13 residues. In DNA form, the CDR3 reads TGTGCCTGGCGCGGGGTCGTCACCGGGGAGCTGTTTTTT. It yields the protein CAWRGVVTGELFF.

The gene calls are TRBV19 and TRBJ1-1; 11 bases map to TRBD1. Germline CDR1 and CDR2: LNHDA and SQIVND (reference sequence). J lost 5 bases, V lost 7 bases, and 6 bases had no gene match. This CDR3 is built from 14 residues. CDR3: CASITGQGATEAFF. The CDR3 coding sequence is TGTGCCAGTATCACTGGACAGGGGGCGACTGAAGCTTTCTTT.

The rearrangement uses TRBV18 and TRBJ2-1, with 11 positions matching TRBD1. The length of the CDR3 is 15 residues. Germline trimming cut 3 bases from V and 14 bases from J; bases unmatched to any gene: 12. Germline CDR1 KGHSH, CDR2 LQKENI. The CDR3 region has the DNA TGTGCCAGCTCACCCTACGGACAGGGGGCCTCATTTGAGTTCTTC. Protein: CASSPYGQGASFEFF.

This chain uses TRBV6-1 with TRBJ2-1; D uncertain. The CDR3 totals 16 residues. Between the trimmed V and J ends, which lost 4 bases and 1 base, there was a span of 14 bases. CDR1 is MNHNS and CDR2 is SASEGT in the germline V gene. CDR3 nucleotide sequence: TGTGCCAGCAGTGGCCAAATAACGGTATCCTACAATGAGCAGTTCTTC. As protein: CASSGQITVSYNEQFF.

This sequence joins TRBV18 and TRBJ1-4, with no clear D. The V end was cut by 3 bases, the J end by 8 bases, with 13 bases between. Per the germline V gene, CDR1 is KGHSH and CDR2 is LQKENI. This CDR3 has 14 amino acids. The CDR3 protein is CASSPPDYIEKLFF. The CDR3 coding sequence is TGTGCCAGCTCACCCCCCGATTACATCGAAAAACTGTTTTTT.

V and J are TRBV7-3 and TRBJ2-1; TRBD1 is a possible D gene (6 bases). V lost 4 bases, J lost 10 bases, and 20 bases lay in between. Germline-derived CDR1 and CDR2 are SGHTA and FQGTGA. This CDR3 spans 15 amino acids. The CDR3 DNA reads as TGTGCCAGCAGCTCACAGGGTACCTCCTTTTTCGAGCAGTTCTTC. Residues: CASSSQGTSFFEQFF.

This sequence joins TRBV2 and TRBJ2-1, with D possibly being TRBD2 (5 bases). V was cut by 7 bases and J by 3 bases, with 13 bases left in between. From germline, CDR1 is SNHLY and CDR2 FYNNEI. The CDR3 extends over 14 amino acids. CDR3 amino acids: CASMHGLFYNEQFF. DNA of the CDR3: TGTGCCAGCATGCACGGACTCTTCTACAATGAGCAGTTCTTC.